This T cell receptor beta chain was captured by sequencing in a study of T cells in Graves' hyperthyroidism and ophthalmopathy. A word on this clonotype: What it binds is unknown.

What was amplified from RNA transcripts were TCR beta CDR3 regions. Primed by the HTBI set, a first-round RT-PCR was run on the TCR CDR3. TCRdb itself ran the multiplex PCR reads through MiXCR, one entry per CDR3 protein. This table holds fewer than 700,000 distinct CDR3 sequences, roughly a sixth found once. Study-level results: Most clonotypes expanded in thyroid above 0.001 were likewise present in blood.

Patients affected by ophthalmopathy presented a Clinical Activity Score of at least 3, a NOSPECS grade of at least 4, and disease duration below 3 months. Every diagnosis used clinical symptoms, serum thyroxine and TRAb, thyroid ultrasound and orbital computed tomography. Fresh peripheral blood, approximately 10 ml, was the source of the PBMCs. The receptor comes from a woman under 30 with Graves' ophthalmopathy. Sequencing was done on a sample of blood.

The CDR3 loop reads CASTPIAGGPNYNEQFF. CDR3 bases: TGCGCCAGCACCCCTATTGCGGGAGGGCCGAACTACAATGAGCAGTTCTTC. This chain uses TRBV4-1 with TRBJ2-1, with TRBD2 matching 9 bases. CDR3 length equals 17 residues. The germline V gene has CDR1 MGHRA and CDR2 YSYEKL. Losses at the gene ends were 7 bases for V and 3 bases for J; bases not matched to a gene: 13.